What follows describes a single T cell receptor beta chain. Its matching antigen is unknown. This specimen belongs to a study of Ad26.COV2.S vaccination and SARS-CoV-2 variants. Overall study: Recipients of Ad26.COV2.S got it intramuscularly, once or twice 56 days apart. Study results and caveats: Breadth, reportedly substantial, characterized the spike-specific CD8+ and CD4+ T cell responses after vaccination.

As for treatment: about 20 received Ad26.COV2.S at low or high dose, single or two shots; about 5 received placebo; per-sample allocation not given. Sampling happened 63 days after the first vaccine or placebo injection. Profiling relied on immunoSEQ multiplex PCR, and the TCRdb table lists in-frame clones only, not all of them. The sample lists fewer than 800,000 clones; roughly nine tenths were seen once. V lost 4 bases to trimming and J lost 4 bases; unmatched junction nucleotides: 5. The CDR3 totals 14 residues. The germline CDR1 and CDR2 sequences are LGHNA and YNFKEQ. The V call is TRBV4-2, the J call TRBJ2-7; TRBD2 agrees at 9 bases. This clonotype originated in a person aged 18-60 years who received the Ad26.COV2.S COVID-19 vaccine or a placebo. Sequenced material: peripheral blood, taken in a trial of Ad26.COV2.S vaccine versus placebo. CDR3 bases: TGTGCCAGCAGCCCCCTGGCGGGGGGGTACGAGCAGTACTTC. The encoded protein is CASSPLAGGYEQYF.